This TCR beta chain is drawn from a study of T-cell memory formation after mild COVID-19. Study results and limitations: Memory from before infection featured some responding clones, which suggests cross-reactive memory joined. A balance of CD4 and CD8 characterized clones contracting day 15 to 85, whereas later expanders leaned CD4+.

The 5'RACE method, run with constant-segment primers, produced TCR alpha and TCR beta cDNA libraries (carrying sample barcodes and UMIs). MiXCR, run by TCRdb on the 5' RACE reads, gives a single entry per CDR3 protein. Here the sample spans 110,000 or so distinct CDR3 sequences, around a fifth being singletons. V was pared by 5 bases and J by 5 bases, with 8 bases of the junction left unmatched. Germline CDR1 MNHEY, CDR2 SVGEGT. The CDR3 has 16 amino acids. In its sample, this clonotype was seen a few times. Its antigen is not identified. The source is a man between 18 and 35 years old who had mild COVID-19 (a few samples of this study predate the infection). Cell type and time point are not known. The chain links TRBV6-2 or TRBV6-3 to TRBJ2-2; 10 positions match TRBD2. The sequencing input was PBMCs or a T cell subset sorted from them (not recorded which). The CDR3: CASSPTPLAGTGELFF. The CDR3 region has the DNA TGTGCCAGCAGTCCAACGCCACTAGCGGGGACCGGGGAGCTGTTTTTT.